Reported below is one TCR beta chain. Its cognate antigen is unknown. The source of the sample is a study of cytomegalovirus exposure and HLA in healthy donors. Regarding the study as a whole: The study designated about 160 TCR beta chains cytomegalovirus-associated.

Only in-frame clones appear in the TCRdb table, and some are missing; sequencing was by immunoSEQ multiplex PCR. The sample yields 190,000 or so clones, 80% to 85% seen once. The clonotype was recovered from a young woman in good health and CMV-seropositive. The sequenced sample was PBMCs.

CDR3 coding DNA: TGTGCCAGCAGCGCACAGGGACAGGGCTATGGCTACACCTTC. Residues: CASSAQGQGYGYTF. The chain recombines TRBV11-2 with TRBJ1-2; TRBD1 aligns across 9 bases. J was trimmed by 4 bases and V by 5 bases; bases with no gene match: 5. The CDR3 sequence is 14 residues long. CDR1 SGHAT and CDR2 FQNNGV come from the germline V gene.